Each of the 30 T cell receptor beta chains below was sequenced from the same sample in a study of CD8+CD57+ T cells in acquired aplastic anemia. An expansion of CD8+CD57+ cells by flow cytometry had been shown in patients chosen for sequencing. For CDR3 and TCR beta VDJ profiling, genomic DNA was the template used. TCRdb called the reads again in MiXCR, with one record for every CDR3 protein. The data show some 180,000 distinct CDR3 sequences, with around 60% seen just once and approximately 40% held by the top ten. Sample: sorted CD4+, CD8+, or CD8+CD57+ T cells (not recorded which) from PBMCs. The source of these receptors is a human donor with aplastic anemia.

The gene calls are TRBV27 and TRBJ1-1; maybe TRBD1 (5 bases). Trimming removed 4 bases from V and 0 bases from J, with 6 bases in between. There are 13 residues in the CDR3. The germline gives CDR1 MNHEY, CDR2 SMNVEV (reference sequence). The CDR3: CASSSGMNTEAFF. Written as DNA, the CDR3 is TGTGCCAGCAGTTCAGGGATGAACACTGAAGCTTTCTTT.

The chain recombines TRBV7-3 with TRBJ2-7; D is undetermined. Germline V gives CDR1 SGHTA, CDR2 FQGTGA. With 2 bases removed from V and 2 bases from J, the gap between germline ends came to 10 bases. The CDR3 length is 14 residues. As DNA, the CDR3 is TGTGCCAGCAGCTTAGTAGCAGCGCCCTACGAGCAGTACTTC. Translating gives CASSLVAAPYEQYF.

In its sample, this clonotype was seen a few times. The gene calls are TRBV5-1 and TRBJ1-3, with unresolved D. CDR3 length equals 17 residues. V gave up 0 bases and J gave up 1 base, with 14 bases separating them. The germline gives CDR1 SGHRS, CDR2 YFSETQ. This chain's CDR3 is CASSLGRTQVSGNTIYF. The CDR3 DNA reads as TGCGCCAGCAGCTTGGGTCGAACTCAGGTGTCTGGAAACACCATATATTTT. Variable domain in full (rest from reference TRBV5-1 and TRBJ1-3): KAGVTQTPRYLIKTRGQQVTLSCSPISGHRSVSWYQQTPGQGLQFLFEYFSETQRNKGNFPGRFSGRQFSNSRSEMNVSTLELGDSALYLCASSLGRTQVSGNTIYFGEGSWLTVV.

This chain links TRBV24-1 with TRBJ2-1; 7 bases align to TRBD1. The V gene end was trimmed by 2 bases and the J gene end by 10 bases; junction bases not matched to a gene: 13. Germline assignment: CDR1 KGHDR and CDR2 SFDVKD. The CDR3 runs to 16 residues. The CDR3 DNA reads TGTGCCACCAGTGATTCGACGAAGGGGGCACTTGAGGAGCAGTTCTTC. This sequence encodes CATSDSTKGALEEQFF.

Only a few counts were recorded for this clonotype. This chain uses TRBV10-3 with TRBJ2-7; maybe TRBD1 (6 bases). CDR1 and CDR2 from the germline V gene are ENHRY and SYGVKD. V lost 4 bases to trimming and J lost 5 bases, with 15 bases between them. The CDR3 sequence is 14 residues long. The CDR3, as DNA: TGTGCCATCAGTGCAATGGGGGCCAACGACGAGCAGTACTTC. It specifies CAISAMGANDEQYF.

There are many counts of this clonotype. The chain employs TRBV5-1 and TRBJ1-6; 8 positions agree with TRBD1. V shed 1 base, J shed 0 bases, and the junction held 9 bases outside the gene matches. Germline V CDR1 and CDR2: SGHRS, YFSETQ. The CDR3 has 19 residues. This CDR3 is CASSLKPGQESSYNSPLHF. The CDR3 coding sequence is TGCGCCAGCAGCTTGAAGCCGGGACAGGAAAGCTCCTATAATTCACCCCTCCACTTT.

This clonotype was observed a handful of times. The chain uses TRBV19 and TRBJ1-2; TRBD1 aligns across 7 bases. V lost 8 bases to trimming and J lost 4 bases; unmatched junction nucleotides: 7. Germline V gene sequence: CDR1 LNHDA, CDR2 SQIVND (reference sequence). This CDR3 is built from 13 residues. DNA for the CDR3: TGTGCCAGTGGGGACAGCCAGAGCTATGGCTACACCTTC. Protein: CASGDSQSYGYTF.

This clonotype showed up just a few times. The chain links TRBV29-1 to TRBJ2-5; 7 bases align to TRBD2. Germline values: CDR1 SQVTM, CDR2 ANQGSEA. The junction had 5 bases not matched to a gene; V was cut back by 4 bases and J by 3 bases. The CDR3 consists of 13 residues. The CDR3 spells CSVVRLAEETQYF. The CDR3, as DNA: TGCAGCGTTGTTCGCCTAGCGGAAGAGACCCAGTACTTC.

With regard to this clonotype: In this CDR3 the conserved last residue, phenylalanine or tryptophan, is missing, so a read error is likely. V and J are TRBV29-1 and TRBJ2-7; 7 bases align to TRBD2. The CDR3 extends over 13 amino acids. CDR1 and CDR2 (germline): SQVTM, ANQGSEA. V gave up 4 bases and J gave up 9 bases; unmatched junction bases: 12. This chain's CDR3 is CSVVRQGSGGQYS. The CDR3 DNA follows: TGCAGCGTTGTGCGGCAGGGCTCGGGAGGGCAGTACTCC.

The chain links TRBV9 to TRBJ2-3, with D unresolved. Trimming removed 0 bases from V and 0 bases from J, with 11 bases in between. The CDR3 length is 16 residues. The germline V gene encodes CDR1 SGDLS and CDR2 YYNGEE. CDR3 sequence (DNA): TGTGCCAGCAGCGTAGCTGGAAGGGCGAGCACAGATACGCAGTATTTT. It translates to CASSVAGRASTDTQYF.

This clonotype was counted many times. The genes are TRBV19 and TRBJ2-3; D perhaps matches TRBD2 (6 bases). The CDR3 loop spans 14 amino acids. V was cut by 5 bases and J by 7 bases, with 16 bases left in between. Germline lookup yields CDR1 LNHDA and CDR2 SQIVND (reference sequence). CDR3 nucleotide sequence: TGTGCCAGTAGTTCCATGACGGGGGAACATACGCAGTATTTT. The encoded protein is CASSSMTGEHTQYF. The variable domain in full, with the rest retrieved from reference TRBV19 and TRBJ2-3, is DGGITQSPKYLFRKEGQNVTLSCEQNLNHDAMYWYRQDPGQGLRLIYYSQIVNDFQKGDIAEGYSVSREKKESFPLTVTSAQKNPTAFYLCASSSMTGEHTQYFGPGTRLTVL.

This clonotype occurred many times. V gene TRBV7-6 combines with J gene TRBJ1-3, with D perhaps matching TRBD1 (5 bases). This CDR3 is built from 14 residues. Per germline, CDR1 SGHVS and CDR2 FNYEAQ. Trimming removed 7 bases from V and 0 bases from J, with 10 bases in between. This CDR3 is CASKRGFSGNTIYF. The CDR3 DNA is TGTGCCAGCAAAAGGGGTTTCTCTGGAAACACCATATATTTT.

This clonotype has a count of ten or more. The DNA for the CDR3 is TGTGCCAGCAGCTTTTTTGGTGAGACACCCTCCTGGGAGCAGTACTTC. As protein: CASSFFGETPSWEQYF. This chain links TRBV13 with TRBJ2-7; the D is unclear. Trimming removed 3 bases at V and 7 bases at J, with 22 bases between. The CDR3 runs 16 residues. Looked up from germline, CDR1 is PRHDT and CDR2 is FYEKMQ (reference sequence).

This sequence joins TRBV11-2 and TRBJ2-7; D possibly corresponds to TRBD1 (6 bases). Germline-derived CDR1 and CDR2 are SGHAT and FQNNGV. The CDR3 totals 12 residues. Trimming stripped 4 bases from V and 3 bases from J, with 7 bases between. Here the CDR3 reads CASSSGHYEQYF. CDR3 sequence (DNA): TGTGCCAGCAGCTCGGGACACTACGAGCAGTACTTC.

The chain employs TRBV20-1 and TRBJ2-5, with 12 bases that match TRBD2. The CDR3 length is 17 residues. CDR1 and CDR2 (germline): DFQATT, SNEGSKA (reference sequence). V gave up 1 base and J gave up 5 bases; unmatched junction bases: 11. The CDR3 protein is CSARGGLAGVGEETQYF. The CDR3 bases are TGCAGTGCTAGAGGGGGACTAGCGGGCGTAGGGGAGGAGACCCAGTACTTC.

This clonotype was detected a few times. The junction departs from germline at one end; a sequencing error may be responsible. V is TRBV6-4 and J is TRBJ2-7; D not certain. Per germline, CDR1 MRHNA and CDR2 SNTAGT. This CDR3 is 14 amino acids long. CDR3 sequence: CAISGQSLTYEQYF. The CDR3, as DNA: TGTGCCATCAGTGGCCAGAGCTTAACCTACGAGCAGTACTTC.

The chain uses TRBV7-9 and TRBJ1-1; the D is unclear. V lost 4 bases to trimming and J lost 5 bases, with 5 bases between them. This CDR3 is built from 11 residues. Germline CDR1 SEHNR, CDR2 FQNEAQ (reference sequence). Written as DNA, the CDR3 is TGTGCCAGCAGCTCTAGTACTGAAGCTTTCTTT. Its translation is CASSSSTEAFF. The whole variable domain, remainder taken from reference TRBV7-9 and TRBJ1-1, is DTGVSQNPRHKITKRGQNVTFRCDPISEHNRLYWYRQTLGQGPEFLTYFQNEAQLEKSRLLSDRFSAERPKGSFSTLEIQRTEQGDSAMYLCASSSSTEAFFGQGTRLTVV.

The rearrangement uses TRBV19 and TRBJ1-1; perhaps TRBD1 as D (6 bases). The germline V and J ends were trimmed by 5 bases and 2 bases, with 15 bases remaining between them. The CDR3 extends over 15 amino acids. Germline values: CDR1 LNHDA, CDR2 SQIVND (reference sequence). The CDR3 sequence: CASSVTGTPNTEAFF. The CDR3 coding sequence is TGTGCCAGTAGTGTTACCGGGACACCCAACACTGAAGCTTTCTTT.

This clonotype was recorded only once. An end of the junction differs from the germline gene, which may be a read error. The chain combines TRBV9 with TRBJ2-1; 10 bases match TRBD2. Germline CDR1 and CDR2: SGDLS and YYNGEE. The CDR3 is 12 residues long. CDR3 DNA sequence: TGTGCCAGCAGTTCCCCGGGACTAGCGATCATTTTC. Protein sequence: CASSSPGLAIIF. The full variable domain, its missing parts supplied by reference TRBV9 and TRBJ2-1, is DSGVTQTPKHLITATGQRVTLRCSPRSGDLSVYWYQQSLDQGLQFLIQYYNGEERAKGNILERFSAQQFPDLHSELNLSSLELGDSALYFCASSSPGLAIIFGPGTRLTVL.

The chain joins TRBV5-1 to TRBJ2-3; D is perhaps TRBD2 (6 bases). The CDR3 covers 15 residues. Deletions cut 4 bases from V and 3 bases from J, with 15 bases between. Germline CDR1 SGHRS, CDR2 YFSETQ. CDR3 DNA: TGCGCCAGCAGCCTCGGGGGTCCCAATACAGATACGCAGTATTTT. Translated, it gives CASSLGGPNTDTQYF.

This clonotype was seen only a few times. The V and J genes are TRBV12-3 or TRBV12-4 and TRBJ2-6; the D is unclear. The germline V and J ends were trimmed by 5 bases and 2 bases, with 13 bases remaining between them. CDR3 length: 16 amino acids. The CDR3 sequence is CASSRLNGAGANVLTF. The CDR3 DNA reads as TGTGCCAGCAGTCGCCTGAATGGAGCTGGGGCCAACGTCCTGACTTTC.

The CDR3 DNA sequence: TGTGCCAGCAGCCCATCCGAGTTTTGGGACAGCAAGTCACCCCTCCACTTT. This codes for CASSPSEFWDSKSPLHF. The chain is built from TRBV7-8 and TRBJ1-6, with 7 bases fitting TRBD1. Germline V gives CDR1 SGHVS, CDR2 FQNEAQ. J lost 10 bases, V lost 5 bases, and 17 bases had no gene match. This CDR3 is built from 17 residues.

The V and J genes are TRBV10-3 and TRBJ2-2; 9 nucleotides line up with TRBD1. J was trimmed by 6 bases and V by 6 bases; bases with no gene match: 8. The CDR3 length is 15 residues. The germline CDR1 and CDR2 sequences are ENHRY and SYGVKD. The CDR3 DNA is TGTGCCATCAGCCCGGGACAGGGTTTATCCGGGGAGCTGTTTTTT. Translating gives CAISPGQGLSGELFF.

This rearrangement joins TRBV7-8 to TRBJ2-5; unclear D gene. Germline V gives CDR1 SGHVS, CDR2 FQNEAQ. The CDR3 sequence is 14 residues long. Trimming pared 2 bases from V and 7 bases from J, leaving 14 bases between. Here the CDR3 reads CASSLTESMRTQYF. The CDR3 nucleotides read TGTGCCAGCAGCTTAACGGAGTCAATGAGGACCCAGTACTTC.

This clonotype was detected ten times or more. The chain joins TRBV12-3 or TRBV12-4 to TRBJ2-3; no clear D gene. V dropped 3 bases and J dropped 0 bases, with 7 bases sitting between them. The CDR3 sequence is 14 residues long. The CDR3 nucleotides read TGTGCCAGCAGTTTCTTATCTAGCACAGATACGCAGTATTTT. Protein product: CASSFLSSTDTQYF.

This clonotype is a singleton in its sample. A much larger clone differs by one base, so this may be a read error. The chain has TRBV6-4 and TRBJ2-1, with 7 bases aligning to TRBD2. The length of the CDR3 is 15 residues. V gave up 7 bases and J gave up 1 base; unmatched junction bases: 7. CDR1 and CDR2 (germline): MRHNA, SNTAGT. CDR3 loop: CASNIGGGSYNEQFF. The CDR3 DNA is TGTGCCAGCAATATAGGCGGGGGTTCCTACAATGAGCAGTTCTTC.

The chain employs TRBV29-1 and TRBJ1-2; 7 bases agree with TRBD1. The CDR3 loop spans 12 amino acids. Germline CDR1 reads SQVTM; CDR2 reads ANQGSEA. V shed 5 bases and J 7 bases; nucleotides not matched to a gene: 7. CDR3 protein: CSVKGQTFGYTF. The CDR3 DNA reads TGCAGCGTTAAGGGACAGACCTTTGGCTACACCTTC.

This clonotype was detected ten times or more. The rearrangement links TRBV9 to TRBJ2-2; D gene ambiguous. Germline values: CDR1 SGDLS, CDR2 YYNGEE. Trimming stripped 0 bases from V and 7 bases from J, with 13 bases between. The CDR3 totals 15 residues. CDR3: CASSVGVGSGGELFF. CDR3 DNA sequence: TGTGCCAGCAGCGTAGGAGTGGGGTCCGGCGGGGAGCTGTTTTTT.

The chain recombines TRBV9 with TRBJ1-1; possible D gene TRBD1, 5 bases. Trimming shortened V by 3 bases and J by 4 bases, and 16 bases separated the two germline ends. The germline V gene encodes CDR1 SGDLS and CDR2 YYNGEE. CDR3 size: 15 residues. Here the CDR3 reads CASSASGTAGTEAFF. For the CDR3, the DNA is TGTGCCAGCAGCGCATCAGGGACCGCCGGCACTGAAGCTTTCTTT.

This rearrangement joins TRBV29-1 to TRBJ2-3; possible D gene TRBD2, 5 bases. The V gene lost 7 bases and the J gene lost 6 bases, with 8 bases spanning the gap. The CDR3 contains 10 residues. Germline V gives CDR1 SQVTM, CDR2 ANQGSEA. The CDR3 spells CSAWRDTQYF. The CDR3 nucleotides are TGCAGCGCGTGGAGGGATACGCAGTATTTT.